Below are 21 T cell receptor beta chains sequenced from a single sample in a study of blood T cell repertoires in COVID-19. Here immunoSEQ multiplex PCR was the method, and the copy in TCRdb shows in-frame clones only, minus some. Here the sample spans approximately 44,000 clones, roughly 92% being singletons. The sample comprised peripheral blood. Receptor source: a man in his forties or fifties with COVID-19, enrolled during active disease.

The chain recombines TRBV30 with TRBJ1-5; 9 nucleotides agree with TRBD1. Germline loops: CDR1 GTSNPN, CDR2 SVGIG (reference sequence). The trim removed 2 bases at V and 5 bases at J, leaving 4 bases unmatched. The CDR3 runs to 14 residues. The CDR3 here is CAWSRDRADQPQHF. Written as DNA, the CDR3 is TGTGCCTGGAGTCGGGACAGGGCGGATCAGCCCCAGCATTTT.

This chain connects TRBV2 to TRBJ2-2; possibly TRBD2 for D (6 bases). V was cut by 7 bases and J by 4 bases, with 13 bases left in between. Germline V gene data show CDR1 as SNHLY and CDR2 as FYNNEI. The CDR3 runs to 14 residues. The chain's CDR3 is CASNGGEITGELFF. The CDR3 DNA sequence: TGTGCCAGCAACGGGGGAGAGATCACCGGGGAGCTGTTTTTT. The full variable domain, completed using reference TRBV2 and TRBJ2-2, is EPEVTQTPSHQVTQMGQEVILRCVPISNHLYFYWYRQILGQKVEFLVSFYNNEISEKSEIFDDQFSVERPDGSNFTLKIRSTKLEDSAMYFCASNGGEITGELFFGEGSRLTVL.

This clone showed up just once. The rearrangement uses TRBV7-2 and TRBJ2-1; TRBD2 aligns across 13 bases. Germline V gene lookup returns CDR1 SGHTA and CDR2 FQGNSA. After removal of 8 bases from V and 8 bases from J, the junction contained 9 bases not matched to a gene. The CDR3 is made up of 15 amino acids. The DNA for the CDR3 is TGTGCCAGCTCCCTTATGACTAGCGGGAGGTATGAGCAGTTCTTC. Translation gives CASSLMTSGRYEQFF.

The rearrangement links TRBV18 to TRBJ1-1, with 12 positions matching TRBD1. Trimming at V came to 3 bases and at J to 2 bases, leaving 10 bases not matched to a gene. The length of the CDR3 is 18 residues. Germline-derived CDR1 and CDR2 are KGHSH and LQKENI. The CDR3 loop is CASSPPRGTGGTNTEAFF. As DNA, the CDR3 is TGTGCCAGCTCACCCCCAAGAGGGACAGGGGGCACTAACACTGAAGCTTTCTTT.

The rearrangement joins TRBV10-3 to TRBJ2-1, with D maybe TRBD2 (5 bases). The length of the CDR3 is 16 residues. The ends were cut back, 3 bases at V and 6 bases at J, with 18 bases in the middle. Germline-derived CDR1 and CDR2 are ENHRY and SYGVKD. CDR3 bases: TGTGCCATCAGTGACCCGGACCGGTCGGGGATCAATGAGCAGTTCTTC. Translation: CAISDPDRSGINEQFF.

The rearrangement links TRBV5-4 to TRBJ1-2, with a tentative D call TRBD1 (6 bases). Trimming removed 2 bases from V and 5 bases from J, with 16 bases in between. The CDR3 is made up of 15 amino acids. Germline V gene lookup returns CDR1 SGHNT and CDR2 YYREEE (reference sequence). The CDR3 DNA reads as TGTGCCAGCAGCTTAGTCCCAGGGGAAGGGTATGGCTACACCTTC. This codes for CASSLVPGEGYGYTF.

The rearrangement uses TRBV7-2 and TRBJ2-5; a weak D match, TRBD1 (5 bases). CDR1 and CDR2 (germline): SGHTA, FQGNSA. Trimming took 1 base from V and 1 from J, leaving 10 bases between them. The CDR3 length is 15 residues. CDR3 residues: CASSLGDRLQETQYF. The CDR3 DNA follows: TGTGCCAGCAGCTTAGGAGACAGACTCCAAGAGACCCAGTACTTC.

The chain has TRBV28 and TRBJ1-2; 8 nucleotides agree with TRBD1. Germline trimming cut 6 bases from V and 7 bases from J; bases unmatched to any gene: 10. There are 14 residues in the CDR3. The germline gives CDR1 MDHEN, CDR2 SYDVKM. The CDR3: CASRSGGGSIGYTF. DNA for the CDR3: TGTGCCAGCAGATCAGGGGGCGGAAGTATTGGCTACACCTTC.

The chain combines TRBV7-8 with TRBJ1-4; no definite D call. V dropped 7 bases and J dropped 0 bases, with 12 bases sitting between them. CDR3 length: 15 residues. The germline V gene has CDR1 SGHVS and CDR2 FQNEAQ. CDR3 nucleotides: TGTGCCAGCACCCGTCGGGGAGCAACTAATGAAAAACTGTTTTTT. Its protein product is CASTRRGATNEKLFF.

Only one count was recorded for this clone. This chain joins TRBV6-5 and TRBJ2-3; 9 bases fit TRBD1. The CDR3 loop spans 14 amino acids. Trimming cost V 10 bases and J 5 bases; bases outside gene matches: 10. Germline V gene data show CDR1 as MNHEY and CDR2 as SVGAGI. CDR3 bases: TGTGCCACCCAATTGGACAGGGGAATAGATACGCAGTATTTT. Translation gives CATQLDRGIDTQYF.

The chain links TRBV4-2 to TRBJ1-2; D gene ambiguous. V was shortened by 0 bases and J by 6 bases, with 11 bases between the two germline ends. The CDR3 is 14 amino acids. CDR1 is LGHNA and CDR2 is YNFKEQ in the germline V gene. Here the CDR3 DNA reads TGTGCCAGCAGCCAAGACCTGATACGGGATGGCTACACCTTC. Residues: CASSQDLIRDGYTF.

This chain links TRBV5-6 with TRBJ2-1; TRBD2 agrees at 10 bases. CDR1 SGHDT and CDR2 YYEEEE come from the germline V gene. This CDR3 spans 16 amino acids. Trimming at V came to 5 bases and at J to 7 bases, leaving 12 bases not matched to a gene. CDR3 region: CASSPVSGRLPNEQFF. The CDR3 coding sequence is TGTGCCAGCAGTCCGGTTAGCGGGAGGCTCCCTAATGAGCAGTTCTTC.

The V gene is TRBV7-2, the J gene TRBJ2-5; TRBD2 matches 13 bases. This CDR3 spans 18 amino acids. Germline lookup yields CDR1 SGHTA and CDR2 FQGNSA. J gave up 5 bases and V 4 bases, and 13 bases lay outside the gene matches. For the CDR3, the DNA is TGTGCCAGCAGCTACGATCTCGGACTAGCGGGAGTTGGGGAGACCCAGTACTTC. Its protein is CASSYDLGLAGVGETQYF.

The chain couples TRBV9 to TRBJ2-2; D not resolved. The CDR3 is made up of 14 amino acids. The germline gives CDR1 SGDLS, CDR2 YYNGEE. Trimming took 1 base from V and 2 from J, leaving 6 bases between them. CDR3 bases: TGTGCCAGCAGCGTATGGGCTAACACCGGGGAGCTGTTTTTT. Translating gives CASSVWANTGELFF.

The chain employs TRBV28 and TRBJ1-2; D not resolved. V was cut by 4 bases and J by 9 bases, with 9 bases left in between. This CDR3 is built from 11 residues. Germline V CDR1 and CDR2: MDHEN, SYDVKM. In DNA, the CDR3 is TGTGCCAGCAGTTCTCTTCTTAGCTACACCTTC. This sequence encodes CASSSLLSYTF.

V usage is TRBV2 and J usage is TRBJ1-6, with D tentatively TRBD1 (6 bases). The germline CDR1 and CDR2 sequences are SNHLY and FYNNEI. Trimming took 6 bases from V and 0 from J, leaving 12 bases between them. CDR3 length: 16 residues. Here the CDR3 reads CASRGQGSSYNSPLHF. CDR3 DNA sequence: TGTGCCAGCAGAGGGCAGGGGAGCTCCTATAATTCACCCCTCCACTTT.

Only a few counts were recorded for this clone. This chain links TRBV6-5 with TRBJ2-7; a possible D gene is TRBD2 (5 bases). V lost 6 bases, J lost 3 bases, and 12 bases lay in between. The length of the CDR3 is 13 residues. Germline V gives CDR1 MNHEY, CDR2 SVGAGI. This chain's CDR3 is CASRSGEHYEQYF. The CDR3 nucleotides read TGTGCCAGCAGGAGCGGAGAACACTACGAGCAGTACTTC.

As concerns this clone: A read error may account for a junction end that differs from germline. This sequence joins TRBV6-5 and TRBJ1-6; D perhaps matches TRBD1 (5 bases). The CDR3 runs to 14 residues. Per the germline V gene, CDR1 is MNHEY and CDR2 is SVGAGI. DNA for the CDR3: TGTGCCAGCAGTCGGGACTCCTTTAATTCACCCCTCCACTTT. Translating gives CASSRDSFNSPLHF.

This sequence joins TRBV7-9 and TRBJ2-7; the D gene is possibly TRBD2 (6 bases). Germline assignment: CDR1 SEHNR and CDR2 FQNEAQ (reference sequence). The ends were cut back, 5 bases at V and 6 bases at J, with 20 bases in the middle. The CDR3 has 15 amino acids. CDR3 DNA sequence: TGTGCCAGCAGCCGTACCCCGGGACTCAAGGCCGAGCAGTACTTC. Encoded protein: CASSRTPGLKAEQYF.

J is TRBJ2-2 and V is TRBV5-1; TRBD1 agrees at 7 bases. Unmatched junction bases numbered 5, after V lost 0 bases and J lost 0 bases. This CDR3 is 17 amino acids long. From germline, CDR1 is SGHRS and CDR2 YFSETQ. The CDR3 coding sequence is TGCGCCAGCAGCTTGGCCGCGCAGGGGGCGAACACCGGGGAGCTGTTTTTT. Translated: CASSLAAQGANTGELFF.

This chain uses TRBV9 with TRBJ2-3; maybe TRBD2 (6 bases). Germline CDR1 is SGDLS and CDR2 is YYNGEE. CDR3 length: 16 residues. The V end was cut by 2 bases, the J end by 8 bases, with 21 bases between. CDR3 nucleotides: TGTGCCAGCAGCGTGGACCCTAGCGCGATCCAGGGTACGCAGTATTTT. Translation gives CASSVDPSAIQGTQYF. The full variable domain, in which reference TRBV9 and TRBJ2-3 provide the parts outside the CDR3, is DSGVTQTPKHLITATGQRVTLRCSPRSGDLSVYWYQQSLDQGLQFLIQYYNGEERAKGNILERFSAQQFPDLHSELNLSSLELGDSALYFCASSVDPSAIQGTQYFGPGTRLTVL.